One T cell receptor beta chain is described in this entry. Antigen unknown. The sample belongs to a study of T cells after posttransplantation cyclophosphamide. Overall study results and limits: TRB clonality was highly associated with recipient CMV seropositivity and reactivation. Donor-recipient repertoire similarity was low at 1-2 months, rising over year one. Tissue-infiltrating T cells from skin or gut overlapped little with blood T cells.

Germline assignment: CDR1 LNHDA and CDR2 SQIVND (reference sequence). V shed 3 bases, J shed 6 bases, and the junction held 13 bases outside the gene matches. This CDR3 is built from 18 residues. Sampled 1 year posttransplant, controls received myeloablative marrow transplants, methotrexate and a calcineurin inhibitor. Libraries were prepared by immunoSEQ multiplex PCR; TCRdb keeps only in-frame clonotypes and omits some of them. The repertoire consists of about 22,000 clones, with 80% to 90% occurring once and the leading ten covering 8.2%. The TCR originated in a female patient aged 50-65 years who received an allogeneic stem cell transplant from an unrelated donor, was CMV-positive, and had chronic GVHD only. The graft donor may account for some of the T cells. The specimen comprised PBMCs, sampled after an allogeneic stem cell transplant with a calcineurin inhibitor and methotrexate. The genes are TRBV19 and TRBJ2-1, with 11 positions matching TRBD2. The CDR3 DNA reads TGTGCCAGTAGTATGGGACTAGCGGACCCCTCGGGGATCAATGAGCAGTTCTTC. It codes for CASSMGLADPSGINEQFF. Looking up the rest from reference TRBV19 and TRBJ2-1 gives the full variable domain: DGGITQSPKYLFRKEGQNVTLSCEQNLNHDAMYWYRQDPGQGLRLIYYSQIVNDFQKGDIAEGYSVSREKKESFPLTVTSAQKNPTAFYLCASSMGLADPSGINEQFFGPGTRLTVL.